The clone carrying this T cell receptor (beta chain) was detected only a few times. The target antigen is unknown. The Oncomine TCR Beta short-read assay was applied to DNA of cultured CD4+ T cells. TCRdb ran MiXCR on the PCR reads and lists one entry per CDR3 protein. The repertoire holds 15,000 or so distinct CDR3 sequences, with roughly 60% as singletons. The sample belongs to a study of vaccination and CD4 T cells after COVID-19. At the level of the study: SARS-CoV-2 positivity in convalescent patients was established by nasal swab PCR; nine had mild and one severe disease. As a positive control, some control cultures were given a CEFX pool, while others were given an HIV-1 Nef pool or no peptide.

The CDR3 totals 14 residues. Trimming cost V 5 bases and J 7 bases, with 14 bases left between them. Per the germline V gene, CDR1 is MNHNS and CDR2 is SASEGT. The treatment here: approximately 9-day PBMC culture with coronavirus spike peptide pools or control peptides (ViraFEST assay). Fresh IL-2 medium replaced half the culture medium on days 3 and 7. This sequence joins TRBV6-1 and TRBJ1-4; the D gene is possibly TRBD1 (5 bases). The TCR originated in a human donor who had recovered from COVID-19. This sample comprised CD4+ T cells from blood, cultured in vitro, obtained after SARS-CoV-2 vaccination. The CDR3 coding sequence is TGTGCCAGCAGTCGAAAGGGGCAGGGTGAAAAACTGTTTTTT. Amino acids: CASSRKGQGEKLFF.